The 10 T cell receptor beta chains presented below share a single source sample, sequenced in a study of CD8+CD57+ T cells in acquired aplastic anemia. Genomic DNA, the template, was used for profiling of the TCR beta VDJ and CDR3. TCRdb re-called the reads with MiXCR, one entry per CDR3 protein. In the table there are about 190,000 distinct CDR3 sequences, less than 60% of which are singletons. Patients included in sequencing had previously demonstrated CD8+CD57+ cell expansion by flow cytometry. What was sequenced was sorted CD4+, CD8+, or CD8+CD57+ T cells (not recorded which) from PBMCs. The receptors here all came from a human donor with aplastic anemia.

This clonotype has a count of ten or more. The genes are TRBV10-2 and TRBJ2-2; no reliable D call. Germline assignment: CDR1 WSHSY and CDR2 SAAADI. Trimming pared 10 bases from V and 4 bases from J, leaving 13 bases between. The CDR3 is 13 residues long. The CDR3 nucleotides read TGCGCCACCGTCCCCGTCGGCACCGGGGAGCTGTTTTTT. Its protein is CATVPVGTGELFF.

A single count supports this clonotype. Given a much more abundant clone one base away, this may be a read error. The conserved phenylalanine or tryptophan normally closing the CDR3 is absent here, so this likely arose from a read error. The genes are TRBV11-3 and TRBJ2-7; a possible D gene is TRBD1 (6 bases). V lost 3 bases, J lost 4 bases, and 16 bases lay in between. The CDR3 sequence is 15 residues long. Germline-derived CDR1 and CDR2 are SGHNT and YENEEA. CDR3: CASSFATGSRYEQYL. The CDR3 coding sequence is TGTGCCAGCAGCTTTGCGACAGGAAGCAGGTACGAGCAGTACCTC.

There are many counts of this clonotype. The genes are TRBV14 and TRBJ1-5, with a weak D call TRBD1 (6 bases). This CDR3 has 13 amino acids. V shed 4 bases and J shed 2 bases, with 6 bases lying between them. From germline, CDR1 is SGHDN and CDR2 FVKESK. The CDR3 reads CASSRTGNQPQHF. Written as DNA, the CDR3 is TGTGCCAGCAGCCGGACAGGCAATCAGCCCCAGCATTTT.

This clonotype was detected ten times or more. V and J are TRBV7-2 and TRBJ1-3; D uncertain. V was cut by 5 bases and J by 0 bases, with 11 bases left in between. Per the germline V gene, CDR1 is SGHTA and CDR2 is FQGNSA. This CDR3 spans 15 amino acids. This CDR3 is CASSVTSSSGNTIYF. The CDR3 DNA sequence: TGTGCCAGCAGCGTAACTTCAAGCTCTGGAAACACCATATATTTT. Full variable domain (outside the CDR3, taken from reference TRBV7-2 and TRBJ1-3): GAGVSQSPSNKVTEKGKDVELRCDPISGHTALYWYRQSLGQGLEFLIYFQGNSAPDKSGLPSDRFSAERTGGSVSTLTIQRTQQEDSAVYLCASSVTSSSGNTIYFGEGSWLTVV.

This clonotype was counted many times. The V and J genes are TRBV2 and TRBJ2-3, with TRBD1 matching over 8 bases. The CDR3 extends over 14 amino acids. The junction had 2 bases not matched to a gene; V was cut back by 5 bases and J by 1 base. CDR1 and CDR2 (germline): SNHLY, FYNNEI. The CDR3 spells CASSTTGGTDTQYF. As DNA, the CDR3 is TGTGCCAGCAGTACGACAGGGGGCACAGATACGCAGTATTTT.

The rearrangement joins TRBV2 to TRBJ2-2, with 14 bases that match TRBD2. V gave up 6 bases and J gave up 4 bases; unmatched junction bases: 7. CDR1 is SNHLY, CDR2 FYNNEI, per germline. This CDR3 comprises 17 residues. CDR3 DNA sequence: TGTGCCAGCAGACCCCTTGGACTAGCGGGAGGCACCGGGGAGCTGTTTTTT. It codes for CASRPLGLAGGTGELFF.

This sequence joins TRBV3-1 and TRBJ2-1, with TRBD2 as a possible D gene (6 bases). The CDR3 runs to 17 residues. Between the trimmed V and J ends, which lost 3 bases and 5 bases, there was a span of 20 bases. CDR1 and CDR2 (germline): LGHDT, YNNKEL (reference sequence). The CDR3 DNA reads TGTGCCAGCAGCCATTTTGCTTCAGGGAGGCGGGACAATGAGCAGTTCTTC. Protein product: CASSHFASGRRDNEQFF.

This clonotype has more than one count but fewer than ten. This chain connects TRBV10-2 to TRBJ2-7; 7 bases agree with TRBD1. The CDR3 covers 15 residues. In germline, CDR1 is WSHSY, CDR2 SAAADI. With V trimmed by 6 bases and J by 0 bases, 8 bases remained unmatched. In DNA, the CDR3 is TGCGCCAGCAGCCCCCTGGACAGGAACTCCTACGAGCAGTACTTC. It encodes CASSPLDRNSYEQYF.

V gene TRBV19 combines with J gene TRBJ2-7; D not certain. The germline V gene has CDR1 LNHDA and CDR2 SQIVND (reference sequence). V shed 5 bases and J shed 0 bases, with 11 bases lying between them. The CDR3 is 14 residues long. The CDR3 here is CASSLRTASYEQYF. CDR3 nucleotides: TGTGCCAGTAGTCTGCGGACGGCCTCCTACGAGCAGTACTTC.

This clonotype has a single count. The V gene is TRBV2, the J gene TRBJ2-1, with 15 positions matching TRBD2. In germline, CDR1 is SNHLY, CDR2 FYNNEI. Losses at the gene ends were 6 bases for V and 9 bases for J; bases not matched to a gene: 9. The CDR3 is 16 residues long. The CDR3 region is CASRGLAGGPYIEQFF. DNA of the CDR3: TGTGCCAGCAGGGGACTAGCGGGAGGCCCCTATATTGAGCAGTTCTTC. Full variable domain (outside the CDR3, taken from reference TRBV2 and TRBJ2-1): EPEVTQTPSHQVTQMGQEVILRCVPISNHLYFYWYRQILGQKVEFLVSFYNNEISEKSEIFDDQFSVERPDGSNFTLKIRSTKLEDSAMYFCASRGLAGGPYIEQFFGPGTRLTVL.